The sequence of this T cell receptor beta chain was determined in a study of blood T cell repertoires in COVID-19. Study overall: Sites across the United States, Italy and Spain contributed samples from acute and convalescent COVID-19. PBMCs, B-cell-depleted T cells, or T cells were the source of the cDNA or gDNA that made up the material.

Germline CDR1 reads MNHEY; CDR2 reads SVGAGI. The CDR3 totals 16 residues. V lost 3 bases, J lost 6 bases, and 7 bases stayed unmatched. The authors' processing: Nucleated cell number was recorded as an estimate derived from reference gene primer amplification. Sequenced by immunoSEQ multiplex PCR; TCRdb stores in-frame clones only, minus some. Clone size and the V and J calls come from that table; the DNA yielded D and trimming. This repertoire shows tens of thousands of clones, roughly 80% found once; its top ten account for 15% to 20%. The V and J genes are TRBV6-5 and TRBJ1-6; 8 bases map to TRBD1. This clonotype originated in an elderly woman with acute or convalescent COVID-19. Specimen: peripheral blood. DNA of the CDR3: TGTGCCAGCAGTTATCGCCCGACAGGGGCTAATTCACCCCTCCACTTT. The encoded protein is CASSYRPTGANSPLHF.